This is a list of T cell receptor beta chains from one sample in a study of regulatory dendritic cells for organ transplantation. No antigen has been assigned to these receptors. Data came from immunoSEQ multiplex PCR; TCRdb stores just in-frame clones and leaves some out. This table has about 10,000 clones, 80% appearing once. The source material was memory CD4+ T cells from blood cultured with dendritic cells. The source of these receptors is a human donor in good health. Each CDR3 is given with its conserved first and last residue. Fields, in order: clone size, V gene, D gene, J gene, CDR3 protein, CDR3 DNA. A D gene is named only where the DNA matches it firmly. Size tells how often a clone was seen (once, few, many) or the class of an expanded clone, and some rows leave it out.

abundance: once; v_gene: TRBV28; d_gene: -; j_gene: TRBJ1-1; CDR3aa: CASWDAGSNTEAFF; CDR3nt: TGTGCCAGCTGGGACGCAGGCTCGAACACTGAAGCTTTCTTT
abundance: -; v_gene: TRBV28; d_gene: -; j_gene: TRBJ2-1; CDR3aa: CASSLGDSGNEQFF; CDR3nt: TGTGCCAGCAGTTTAGGGGACTCAGGAAATGAGCAGTTCTTC
abundance: -; v_gene: TRBV30; d_gene: -; j_gene: TRBJ2-5; CDR3aa: CAWSRSQETQYF; CDR3nt: TGTGCCTGGAGTCGGAGCCAAGAGACCCAGTACTTC
abundance: -; v_gene: TRBV11-2; d_gene: -; j_gene: TRBJ2-2; CDR3aa: CASSLSQGGTNTGELFF; CDR3nt: TGTGCCAGCAGCTTAAGCCAGGGGGGAACAAACACCGGGGAGCTGTTTTTT
abundance: -; v_gene: TRBV5-5; d_gene: -; j_gene: TRBJ2-5; CDR3aa: CASSLGDSVKETQYF; CDR3nt: TGTGCCAGCAGCTTGGGGGATAGTGTAAAAGAGACCCAGTACTTC
abundance: -; v_gene: TRBV9; d_gene: TRBD2; j_gene: TRBJ2-1; CDR3aa: CASSVPSGGAVGEQFF; CDR3nt: TGTGCCAGCAGCGTACCTAGCGGGGGGGCCGTTGGTGAGCAGTTCTTC
abundance: -; v_gene: TRBV7-9; d_gene: -; j_gene: TRBJ1-4; CDR3aa: CASSHPPTNEKLFF; CDR3nt: TGTGCCAGCAGTCATCCCCCAACTAATGAAAAACTGTTTTTT
abundance: -; v_gene: TRBV18; d_gene: -; j_gene: TRBJ1-3; CDR3aa: CASSPQPSSGNTIYF; CDR3nt: TGTGCCAGCTCACCTCAGCCGAGCTCTGGAAACACCATATATTTT
abundance: -; v_gene: TRBV19; d_gene: -; j_gene: TRBJ1-2; CDR3aa: CASNRGLNYGYTF; CDR3nt: TGTGCCAGTAACCGAGGGCTCAACTATGGCTACACCTTC
abundance: -; v_gene: TRBV4-1; d_gene: TRBD1; j_gene: TRBJ1-4; CDR3aa: CASSQGDRGGGEKLFF; CDR3nt: TGCGCCAGCAGCCAAGGTGACAGGGGAGGGGGTGAAAAACTGTTTTTT
abundance: few; v_gene: TRBV2; d_gene: -; j_gene: TRBJ1-2; CDR3aa: CASSVDSESYGYTF; CDR3nt: TGTGCCAGCAGTGTCGACAGTGAGAGCTATGGCTACACCTTC
abundance: -; v_gene: TRBV4-3; d_gene: -; j_gene: TRBJ2-7; CDR3aa: CASSQDRGAYEQYF; CDR3nt: TGCGCCAGCAGCCAAGATAGGGGGGCCTACGAGCAGTACTTC
abundance: -; v_gene: TRBV19; d_gene: -; j_gene: TRBJ1-2; CDR3aa: CASRSDRLNYGYTF; CDR3nt: TGTGCCAGTAGATCGGACAGACTGAACTATGGCTACACCTTC
abundance: -; v_gene: TRBV18; d_gene: -; j_gene: TRBJ1-4; CDR3aa: CASSPPSGRPNEKLFF; CDR3nt: TGTGCCAGCTCACCTCCGAGTGGCAGGCCTAATGAAAAACTGTTTTTT
abundance: -; v_gene: TRBV2; d_gene: -; j_gene: TRBJ2-7; CDR3aa: CASSEYEQYF; CDR3nt: TGTGCCAGCAGTGAATACGAGCAGTACTTC
abundance: -; v_gene: TRBV30; d_gene: -; j_gene: TRBJ1-3; CDR3aa: CAWATDTGNTIYF; CDR3nt: TGTGCCTGGGCGACGGACACGGGAAACACCATATATTTT
abundance: -; v_gene: TRBV30; d_gene: -; j_gene: TRBJ2-5; CDR3aa: CAWSSGLQETQYF; CDR3nt: TGTGCCTGGAGTTCGGGACTCCAAGAGACCCAGTACTTC
abundance: few; v_gene: TRBV6-4; d_gene: -; j_gene: TRBJ2-2; CDR3aa: CASSVKGDDTGELFF; CDR3nt: TGTGCCAGCAGTGTAAAAGGGGACGACACCGGGGAGCTGTTTTTT
abundance: -; v_gene: TRBV28; d_gene: -; j_gene: TRBJ1-5; CDR3aa: CASSFVGARNQPQHF; CDR3nt: TGTGCCAGCAGTTTTGTCGGGGCTCGCAATCAGCCCCAGCATTTT
abundance: -; v_gene: TRBV9; d_gene: -; j_gene: TRBJ1-5; CDR3aa: CASSPGVDQPQHF; CDR3nt: TGTGCCAGCAGTCCAGGGGTGGATCAGCCCCAGCATTTT
abundance: few; v_gene: TRBV4-1; d_gene: TRBD1; j_gene: TRBJ1-2; CDR3aa: CASSQAGTGNYGYTF; CDR3nt: TGCGCCAGCAGCCAGGCCGGGACAGGGAACTATGGCTACACCTTC
abundance: -; v_gene: TRBV28; d_gene: -; j_gene: TRBJ1-2; CDR3aa: CAISTAKYGYTF; CDR3nt: TGTGCCATTTCGACAGCCAAATATGGCTACACCTTC
abundance: -; v_gene: TRBV4-3; d_gene: -; j_gene: TRBJ1-3; CDR3aa: CASSQARSGLGSGNTIYF; CDR3nt: TGCGCCAGCAGCCAAGCAAGGTCAGGGCTAGGCTCCGGAAACACCATATATTTT
abundance: -; v_gene: TRBV18; d_gene: -; j_gene: TRBJ2-1; CDR3aa: CASSPQRPSYNEQFF; CDR3nt: TGTGCCAGCTCACCACAGAGGCCCTCCTACAATGAGCAGTTCTTC
abundance: -; v_gene: TRBV7-9; d_gene: TRBD1; j_gene: TRBJ2-7; CDR3aa: CASSLSGGYEQYF; CDR3nt: TGTGCCAGCAGCTTATCAGGGGGCTACGAGCAGTACTTC
abundance: -; v_gene: TRBV19; d_gene: -; j_gene: TRBJ2-1; CDR3aa: CASSSQRSSYNEQFF; CDR3nt: TGTGCCAGTAGCTCGCAGAGGAGCTCCTACAATGAGCAGTTCTTC